These 30 T cell receptor beta chains were all obtained from the same sample, sequenced in a study of cytomegalovirus exposure and HLA in healthy donors. The PCR used 60 Vbeta and 13 Jbeta primers. Libraries were prepared by immunoSEQ multiplex PCR; TCRdb keeps only in-frame clonotypes and omits some of them. Of about 130,000 clones listed, about 80% are singletons. Sequencing used PBMCs. These receptors were taken from a girl aged 2 to 10 in good health and CMV-seronegative.

The chain carries TRBV7-9 and TRBJ2-7; 7 nucleotides align to TRBD2. J gave up 2 bases and V 5 bases, and 6 bases lay outside the gene matches. CDR1 SEHNR and CDR2 FQNEAQ come from the germline V gene (reference sequence). The CDR3 has 14 amino acids. The CDR3 here is CASSLGGLAYEQYF. For the CDR3, the DNA is TGTGCCAGCAGCCTGGGAGGGTTGGCCTACGAGCAGTACTTC.

This clone was seen a handful of times. The rearrangement links TRBV2 to TRBJ1-6; D gene ambiguous. With 3 bases removed from V and 5 bases from J, the gap between germline ends came to 11 bases. The CDR3 extends over 15 amino acids. Germline CDR1 and CDR2: SNHLY and FYNNEI. As DNA, the CDR3 is TGTGCCAGCAGTGACGAAGCAGGTGATAATTCACCCCTCCACTTT. Protein: CASSDEAGDNSPLHF.

The chain uses TRBV21-1 and TRBJ2-7; TRBD1 is the table's D call and was not checked against the DNA. TRBV21-1 is an annotated pseudogene. The CDR3 is 13 residues long. The chain's CDR3 is CASSNSPRREQYF. The CDR3 region has the DNA TGTGCCAGCAGTAATTCGCCCAGGCGCGAGCAGTACTTC.

This clone was counted between two and nine times. V is TRBV5-4 and J is TRBJ2-1; 12 bases map to TRBD2. CDR3 length: 16 amino acids. V lost 4 bases and J lost 7; bases outside the gene matches: 9. From germline, CDR1 is SGHNT and CDR2 YYREEE (reference sequence). The CDR3 DNA sequence: TGTGCCAGCAGCACCTACCTAGCGGGAGGGCCAAATGAGCAGTTCTTC. Encoded protein: CASSTYLAGGPNEQFF.

The chain links TRBV4-2 to TRBJ2-7, with TRBD2 identical over 7 bases. Germline CDR1 reads LGHNA; CDR2 reads YNFKEQ. The CDR3 runs to 12 residues. With V trimmed by 5 bases and J by 7 bases, 5 bases remained unmatched. CDR3 sequence (DNA): TGTGCCAGCAGCGCCGGGGGGAGGGAGCAGTACTTC. Amino acids: CASSAGGREQYF.

CDR3 region: CASSHWTAVEDTREQYF. Written as DNA, the CDR3 is TGCGCCAGCAGCCACTGGACGGCCGTAGAGGATACTAGGGAGCAGTACTTC. The genes are TRBV4-1 and TRBJ2-7; D is perhaps TRBD2 (5 bases). CDR1 MGHRA and CDR2 YSYEKL come from the germline V gene. Trimming took 3 bases from V and 7 from J, leaving 25 bases between them. This CDR3 has 17 amino acids.

The chain employs TRBV30 and TRBJ1-2; the D gene is possibly TRBD1 (5 bases). This CDR3 is 14 amino acids long. Germline lookup yields CDR1 GTSNPN and CDR2 SVGIG (reference sequence). V was shortened by 4 bases and J by 4 bases, with 16 bases between the two germline ends. The CDR3 region is CAWTRLTATYGYTF. The DNA for the CDR3 is TGTGCCTGGACACGGTTGACAGCTACCTATGGCTACACCTTC.

This chain links TRBV27 with TRBJ1-2, with 7 bases lining up with TRBD1. The length of the CDR3 is 13 residues. Germline V gene sequence: CDR1 MNHEY, CDR2 SMNVEV (reference sequence). Trimming at V came to 1 base and at J to 4 bases, leaving 0 bases not matched to a gene. CDR3 sequence (DNA): TGTGCCAGCAGTTTATACAGGGGCTATGGCTACACCTTC. Amino acid sequence: CASSLYRGYGYTF.

The V gene is TRBV4-3, the J gene TRBJ1-2, with D perhaps TRBD1 (5 bases). CDR3 length equals 15 residues. V dropped 5 bases and J dropped 2 bases, with 15 bases sitting between them. Germline V CDR1 and CDR2: LGHNA, YSLEER. CDR3 in DNA: TGCGCCAGCAGCGCTATGGGGCGGCAGAACTATGGCTACACCTTC. Amino acids: CASSAMGRQNYGYTF.

This clone appeared a single time. The chain carries TRBV5-1 and TRBJ2-1; a possible D gene is TRBD1 (6 bases). This CDR3 has 15 amino acids. Germline assignment: CDR1 SGHRS and CDR2 YFSETQ. Deletions cut 0 bases from V and 6 bases from J, with 13 bases between. CDR3 sequence (DNA): TGCGCCAGCAGCTTGGCACGGCAGGGGATCAATGAGCAGTTCTTC. This sequence encodes CASSLARQGINEQFF. Full variable domain (remainder filled in from reference TRBV5-1 and TRBJ2-1): KAGVTQTPRYLIKTRGQQVTLSCSPISGHRSVSWYQQTPGQGLQFLFEYFSETQRNKGNFPGRFSGRQFSNSRSEMNVSTLELGDSALYLCASSLARQGINEQFFGPGTRLTVL.

The chain employs TRBV29-1 and TRBJ2-2; 7 bases fit TRBD2. The CDR3 extends over 14 amino acids. The V gene end was trimmed by 4 bases and the J gene end by 1 base; junction bases not matched to a gene: 3. From germline, CDR1 is SQVTM and CDR2 ANQGSEA. The CDR3 loop is CSVAERENTGELFF. The CDR3 nucleotides read TGCAGCGTTGCAGAGCGGGAGAACACCGGGGAGCTGTTTTTT.

The chain employs TRBV7-2 and TRBJ2-5, with D maybe TRBD1 (6 bases). The CDR3 is made up of 13 amino acids. Germline CDR1 and CDR2: SGHTA and FQGNSA. V lost 6 bases, J lost 1 base, and 9 bases lay in between. The CDR3 here is CASRNRVQETQYF. The CDR3 coding sequence is TGTGCCAGCAGAAACAGGGTCCAAGAGACCCAGTACTTC. The whole variable domain, filled in from reference TRBV7-2 and TRBJ2-5, reads GAGVSQSPSNKVTEKGKDVELRCDPISGHTALYWYRQSLGQGLEFLIYFQGNSAPDKSGLPSDRFSAERTGGSVSTLTIQRTQQEDSAVYLCASRNRVQETQYFGPGTRLLVL.

This chain uses TRBV29-1 with TRBJ2-3; no definite D call. Germline V gives CDR1 SQVTM, CDR2 ANQGSEA. The CDR3 spans 14 residues. V lost 0 bases and J 0 bases, leaving 7 bases between the germline ends. Here the CDR3 reads CSVEDQKSTDTQYF. For the CDR3, the DNA is TGCAGCGTTGAAGATCAGAAAAGCACAGATACGCAGTATTTT.

This chain connects TRBV10-1 to TRBJ2-7, with TRBD1 identical over 9 bases. The CDR3 runs 14 residues. Germline V gene data show CDR1 as WNHNN and CDR2 as SYGVQD (reference sequence). V lost 4 bases, J lost 6 bases, and 7 bases stayed unmatched. Written as DNA, the CDR3 is TGCGCCAGCAGTGCCGGGACAGGGTCCGCCGAGCAGTACTTC. Protein: CASSAGTGSAEQYF.

This clone was recorded a few times. The rearrangement joins TRBV4-3 to TRBJ1-3; 9 nucleotides match TRBD1. V shed 2 bases and J 4 bases; nucleotides not matched to a gene: 9. This CDR3 is 17 amino acids long. CDR1 is LGHNA, CDR2 YSLEER, per germline. This chain's CDR3 is CASSQTAGTGRGNTIYF. CDR3 bases: TGCGCCAGCAGCCAAACCGCCGGGACAGGGAGAGGAAACACCATATATTTT.

The CDR3 region is CASSLIRDRAEQYF. The CDR3 nucleotides are TGTGCCAGCAGTCTAATCCGGGACAGGGCCGAGCAGTACTTC. This chain connects TRBV27 to TRBJ2-7, with 9 bases fitting TRBD1. The CDR3 extends over 14 amino acids. The trim removed 5 bases at V and 6 bases at J, leaving 8 bases unmatched. Germline CDR1 MNHEY, CDR2 SMNVEV (reference sequence).

The CDR3 DNA follows: TGTGCCAGCAGCTCTGGGACACGCGTCTACGAGCAGTACTTC. It is translated as CASSSGTRVYEQYF. This chain joins TRBV11-1 and TRBJ2-7, with a possible D match to TRBD1 (6 bases). Trimming left V 4 bases short and J 3 bases short, with 13 bases between. Germline CDR1 is SGHAT and CDR2 is FQDESV (reference sequence). The CDR3 runs to 14 residues.

The chain is built from TRBV30 and TRBJ1-2, with 8 bases matching TRBD1. V was pared by 3 bases and J by 0 bases, with 3 bases of the junction left unmatched. Germline CDR1 and CDR2: GTSNPN and SVGIG (reference sequence). There are 14 residues in the CDR3. CDR3 sequence: CAWSAQGANYGYTF. The CDR3 bases are TGTGCCTGGAGCGCACAGGGGGCTAACTATGGCTACACCTTC.

This clone has a handful of counts. The J gene is TRBJ1-4, the V gene TRBV5-1, with D perhaps matching TRBD1 (5 bases). V lost 3 bases, J lost 1 base, and 10 bases lay in between. This CDR3 spans 15 amino acids. Germline assignment: CDR1 SGHRS and CDR2 YFSETQ. CDR3 loop: CASSSDRRTNEKLFF. CDR3 DNA: TGCGCCAGCAGCTCAGACAGAAGAACTAATGAAAAACTGTTTTTT.

The genes are TRBV5-1 and TRBJ2-7; no firm D call. This CDR3 comprises 14 residues. From germline, CDR1 is SGHRS and CDR2 YFSETQ. The ends were cut back, 2 bases at V and 7 bases at J, with 16 bases in the middle. In DNA form, the CDR3 reads TGCGCCAGCAGCTTCTACTATGGTAGTGGAGAGCAGTACTTC. Translation: CASSFYYGSGEQYF.

This chain connects TRBV15 to TRBJ1-1; 7 bases align to TRBD1. With V trimmed by 0 bases and J by 0 bases, 4 bases remained unmatched. Germline V gives CDR1 LNHNV, CDR2 YYDKDF (reference sequence). The CDR3 contains 16 residues. CDR3 residues: CATSRDRGQMNTEAFF. The CDR3 coding sequence is TGTGCCACCAGCAGAGATCGGGGACAGATGAACACTGAAGCTTTCTTT.

V is TRBV5-6 and J is TRBJ2-7; D is perhaps TRBD1 (6 bases). CDR3 length: 12 amino acids. Germline CDR1 is SGHDT and CDR2 is YYEEEE. V lost 5 bases, J lost 4 bases, and 10 bases lay in between. The CDR3 DNA is TGTGCCAGCAGTCCACAGGGATACGAGCAGTACTTC. This codes for CASSPQGYEQYF.

The gene calls are TRBV4-1 and TRBJ2-7; the match to TRBD1 covers 8 bases. The CDR3 contains 17 residues. Looked up from germline, CDR1 is MGHRA and CDR2 is YSYEKL. V shed 0 bases, J shed 4 bases, and the junction held 11 bases outside the gene matches. CDR3 residues: CASSQEGVGQGAYEQYF. The CDR3 DNA is TGCGCCAGCAGCCAAGAGGGAGTCGGGCAGGGGGCGTACGAGCAGTACTTC.

The J gene is TRBJ2-5, the V gene TRBV29-1; 12 bases agree with TRBD2. Germline V lookup: CDR1 SQVTM, CDR2 ANQGSEA. CDR3 length: 15 amino acids. J gave up 5 bases and V 4 bases, and 8 bases lay outside the gene matches. The CDR3 here is CSVGLTSGGLETQYF. CDR3 DNA sequence: TGCAGCGTTGGTCTGACTAGCGGGGGTCTTGAGACCCAGTACTTC. The full variable domain, with the rest looked up from reference TRBV29-1 and TRBJ2-5, is SAVISQKPSRDICQRGTSLTIQCQVDSQVTMMFWYRQQPGQSLTLIATANQGSEATYESGFVIDKFPISRPNLTFSTLTVSNMSPEDSSIYLCSVGLTSGGLETQYFGPGTRLLVL.

V gene TRBV29-1 combines with J gene TRBJ2-7, with a tentative D call TRBD1 (7 bases). Looked up from germline, CDR1 is SQVTM and CDR2 is ANQGSEA. Trimming pared 2 bases from V and 0 bases from J, leaving 14 bases between. CDR3 size: 15 residues. CDR3 DNA sequence: TGCAGCGTTGAATTCAGGGGGGACCTCTCCTACGAGCAGTACTTC. Residues: CSVEFRGDLSYEQYF.

This clone was counted once. V usage is TRBV7-2 and J usage is TRBJ1-1; a weak D match, TRBD1 (5 bases). This CDR3 has 13 residues. Germline CDR1 is SGHTA and CDR2 is FQGNSA. The V end lost 0 bases, the J end lost 6 bases, and 8 bases lay between the germline ends. This CDR3 is CASSLAWGAEAFF. For the CDR3, the DNA is TGTGCCAGCAGCTTAGCGTGGGGGGCTGAAGCTTTCTTT.

This chain connects TRBV7-2 to TRBJ2-5, with D possibly being TRBD1 (6 bases). The CDR3 totals 14 residues. Trimming pared 1 base from V and 3 bases from J, leaving 9 bases between. From germline, CDR1 is SGHTA and CDR2 FQGNSA. CDR3 sequence: CASSLGQAEETQYF. CDR3 coding DNA: TGTGCCAGCAGCTTAGGACAGGCTGAAGAGACCCAGTACTTC.

V and J are TRBV7-8 and TRBJ2-7; TRBD1 is a possible D gene (6 bases). The CDR3 length is 15 residues. The V gene lost 5 bases and the J gene lost 1 base, with 15 bases spanning the gap. Germline V CDR1 and CDR2: SGHVS, FQNEAQ. The CDR3 spells CASSPDRVLSYEQYF. CDR3 bases: TGTGCCAGCAGCCCGGACAGAGTACTTTCCTACGAGCAGTACTTC.

The V and J genes are TRBV11-2 and TRBJ2-3, with 9 bases aligning to TRBD2. CDR1 is SGHAT, CDR2 FQNNGV, per germline. V trimming: 3 bases; J trimming: 2 bases; junction bases outside the gene matches: 6. CDR3 length: 16 residues. The CDR3 protein is CASSFGTSTTTDTQYF. CDR3 bases: TGTGCCAGCAGCTTCGGGACTAGCACCACCACAGATACGCAGTATTTT.

This chain links TRBV19 with TRBJ1-2, with TRBD1 matching over 11 bases. The CDR3 loop spans 14 amino acids. The germline CDR1 and CDR2 sequences are LNHDA and SQIVND (reference sequence). With V trimmed by 4 bases and J by 8 bases, 6 bases remained unmatched. CDR3: CASSNGQGAWGYTF. The CDR3 DNA sequence: TGTGCCAGTAGTAATGGACAGGGGGCCTGGGGCTACACCTTC.